These T cell receptor beta chains were read from a single sample in a study of blood T cell repertoires in COVID-19. Assay used: immunoSEQ multiplex PCR; TCRdb lists only in-frame clones, some missing. Found here are 250,000 or so clones, approximately 84% of them singletons; the top ten hold more than 1.5%. What was sequenced was PBMCs or T cells enriched from blood (not recorded which). The origin of the receptors is a middle-aged man who had recovered from COVID-19. CDR3s include the opening cysteine and the closing phenylalanine or tryptophan. The D gene is left open where the match is weak. Clone size appears in some rows only: once, few, many, or a class for an expanded clone.

-	TRBJ2-7	TRBV15	TRBD2	CATSRVSGASLSAGVEQYF	TGTGCCACCAGCAGAGTTTCCGGGGCCTCCTTGTCAGCGGGAGTTGAGCAGTACTTC
once	TRBJ1-1	TRBV12-5	-	CASGFMEGTEAFF	TGTGCTAGTGGTTTTATGGAGGGCACTGAAGCTTTCTTT
-	TRBJ1-2	TRBV19	-	CASTTGRGNYGYTF	TGTGCCAGTACCACGGGTCGGGGGAACTATGGCTACACCTTC
once	TRBJ1-1	TRBV19	-	CASSPRMRESTEAFF	TGTGCCAGTAGTCCAAGGATGCGGGAAAGCACTGAAGCTTTCTTT
once	TRBJ2-1	TRBV5-1	TRBD2	CASSSVAGGPYEQFF	TGCGCCAGCAGCTCAGTAGCGGGGGGGCCGTATGAGCAGTTCTTC
-	TRBJ1-2	TRBV5-1	-	CASLQGSGYTF	TGCGCCAGCCTGCAGGGGTCTGGCTACACCTTC
-	TRBJ2-7	TRBV5-6	-	CASSIGTHLSYEQYF	TGTGCCAGCAGCATCGGGACACATCTCTCCTACGAGCAGTACTTC
-	TRBJ2-1	TRBV24-1	TRBD2	CATSDSLAGENYNEQFF	TGTGCCACCAGTGATTCCCTAGCGGGAGAAAACTACAATGAGCAGTTCTTC
-	TRBJ2-7	TRBV3-1/TRBV3-2	-	CASSLEAQSYEQYF	TGTGCCAGCAGCCTCGAGGCGCAGTCCTACGAGCAGTACTTC
-	TRBJ1-5	TRBV21-1	-	CASSKTRRDRVNQPQHF	TGTGCCAGCAGCAAAACGAGGAGAGACAGGGTCAATCAGCCCCAGCATTTT
-	TRBJ1-2	TRBV4-2	TRBD1	CASSQDRTGGYYGYTF	TGTGCCAGCAGCCAAGATCGGACAGGGGGCTACTATGGCTACACCTTC
-	TRBJ2-1	TRBV4-3	TRBD2	CASSLNLAGNYNEQFF	TGCGCCAGCAGCTTAAACCTAGCGGGAAACTACAATGAGCAGTTCTTC
-	TRBJ2-7	TRBV7-2	TRBD2	CASSLELAGGLGRNEQYF	TGTGCCAGCAGCTTAGAGCTAGCGGGGGGGCTTGGGAGGAACGAGCAGTACTTC
-	TRBJ2-5	TRBV7-9	-	CASSSARVGWSSQETQYF	TGTGCCAGCAGCTCCGCTCGGGTTGGGTGGTCTAGCCAAGAGACCCAGTACTTC
-	TRBJ2-5	TRBV18	-	CATRGNLQETQYF	TGTGCCACCCGGGGGAACTTACAAGAGACCCAGTACTTC
-	TRBJ1-2	TRBV18	TRBD1	CASSPQGEYGYTF	TGTGCCAGCTCACCTCAGGGGGAATATGGCTACACCTTC
-	TRBJ2-1	TRBV19	-	CASSIAQRSYNEQFF	TGTGCCAGTAGTATAGCTCAGCGTTCCTACAATGAGCAGTTCTTC
once	TRBJ1-4	TRBV19	-	CASSLTGGLKKLFF	TGTGCCAGTAGTCTGACAGGCGGCCTCAAAAAACTGTTTTTT
-	TRBJ2-7	TRBV5-5	-	CASSRGRSSYEQYF	TGTGCCAGCAGTCGGGGGAGGAGCTCCTACGAGCAGTACTTC